Below, 32 T cell receptor beta chains from the same sample are listed, as sequenced in a study of blood T cells in healthy people across ages. Together with a sample-barcoded 5' primer, a J-beta primer mix was included in a second PCR lasting roughly 7 to 11 cycles. A single record per CDR3 protein comes from TCRdb applying MiXCR to the 5' RACE reads. Among about 670,000 distinct CDR3 sequences listed, around 41% were seen once. Sequencing was done on a sample of blood. The origin of the receptors is a man older than 75 in good health.

This clonotype was seen ten or more times. The chain recombines TRBV27 with TRBJ2-5, with D possibly being TRBD2 (6 bases). Germline loops: CDR1 MNHEY, CDR2 SMNVEV (reference sequence). This CDR3 is 13 amino acids long. Trimming took off 5 bases at V and 7 bases at J, with 14 bases between the two ends. The CDR3 nucleotides are TGTGCCAGCAGTGCCAGACTAGACGGGACCCAGTACTTC. It encodes CASSARLDGTQYF.

V usage is TRBV7-2 and J usage is TRBJ2-7; 7 bases map to TRBD2. Germline values: CDR1 SGHTA, CDR2 FQGNSA. The length of the CDR3 is 14 residues. J gave up 3 bases and V 6 bases, and 8 bases lay outside the gene matches. The CDR3: CASSRTRDHYEQYF. CDR3 in DNA: TGTGCCAGCAGTAGGACTAGAGACCACTACGAGCAGTACTTC.

V is TRBV20-1 and J is TRBJ2-1, with TRBD2 matching 7 bases. Trimming removed 6 bases from V and 0 bases from J; junction bases left unmatched: 8. The CDR3 covers 15 residues. Germline-derived CDR1 and CDR2 are DFQATT and SNEGSKA (reference sequence). The CDR3 DNA is TGCAGTGCACTACTAGCGTCAAGCTCCTACAATGAGCAGTTCTTC. This translates into CSALLASSSYNEQFF.

This chain connects TRBV4-2 to TRBJ1-6, with D hard to call. Looked up from germline, CDR1 is LGHNA and CDR2 is YNFKEQ. The V end was cut by 1 base, the J end by 0 bases, with 4 bases between. CDR3 length equals 15 residues. The CDR3 loop is CASSQGGSYNSPLHF. The CDR3 coding sequence is TGTGCCAGCAGCCAAGGTGGCTCCTATAATTCACCCCTCCACTTT.

This clonotype was seen a handful of times. This chain links TRBV20-1 with TRBJ2-7; possible D gene TRBD1, 6 bases. There are 14 residues in the CDR3. Germline V gene data show CDR1 as DFQATT and CDR2 as SNEGSKA (reference sequence). Trimming cost V 3 bases and J 4 bases, with 16 bases left between them. The CDR3 DNA is TGCAGTGCTAGGGTCCCGACAGGTCCGTACGAGCAGTACTTC. Residues: CSARVPTGPYEQYF.

This clonotype was seen a few times. The gene calls are TRBV29-1 and TRBJ1-1; TRBD1 might be the D (5 bases). This CDR3 comprises 11 residues. Looked up from germline, CDR1 is SQVTM and CDR2 is ANQGSEA. V dropped 7 bases and J dropped 5 bases, with 11 bases sitting between them. The CDR3: CSAAWGTEAFF. CDR3 DNA sequence: TGCAGCGCCGCGTGGGGGACTGAAGCTTTCTTT.

This chain uses TRBV6-2 or TRBV6-3 with TRBJ2-1; a weak D match, TRBD2 (6 bases). The CDR3 runs to 12 residues. Trimming stripped 4 bases from V and 12 bases from J, with 13 bases between. Germline assignment: CDR1 MNHEY and CDR2 SVGEGT. The CDR3 nucleotides are TGTGCCAGCAGTTCCTCGGCGGGGAGGCAGTTCTTC. As protein: CASSSSAGRQFF.

This chain connects TRBV20-1 to TRBJ2-7, with a possible D match to TRBD1 (5 bases). This CDR3 is built from 16 residues. Germline loops: CDR1 DFQATT, CDR2 SNEGSKA (reference sequence). With 4 bases removed from V and 0 bases from J, the gap between germline ends came to 19 bases. CDR3 in DNA: TGCAGTGCTAACCCCACAGGTACTGGGGCCTCCTACGAGCAGTACTTC. Its translation: CSANPTGTGASYEQYF.

This clonotype was seen a few times. The chain carries TRBV7-2 and TRBJ2-3, with TRBD2 matching over 7 bases. This CDR3 comprises 15 residues. Germline V gives CDR1 SGHTA, CDR2 FQGNSA. J was trimmed by 2 bases and V by 7 bases; bases with no gene match: 9. The CDR3 region has the DNA TGTGCCAGCAACCCGGCGGGACTAAACACAGATACGCAGTATTTT. The encoded protein is CASNPAGLNTDTQYF.

This clonotype is termed medium-sized. The rearrangement uses TRBV7-9 and TRBJ2-4, with D possibly matching TRBD2 (6 bases). Germline V CDR1 and CDR2: SEHNR, FQNEAQ (reference sequence). The CDR3 has 17 amino acids. Trimming removed 0 bases at V and 0 bases at J, with 12 bases between. The CDR3 reads CASSLADGRGAKNIQYF. The CDR3 DNA reads TGTGCCAGCAGCTTAGCGGACGGGCGGGGAGCCAAAAACATTCAGTACTTC. Supplemented by reference TRBV7-9 and TRBJ2-4, the full variable domain reads DTGVSQNPRHKITKRGQNVTFRCDPISEHNRLYWYRQTLGQGPEFLTYFQNEAQLEKSRLLSDRFSAERPKGSFSTLEIQRTEQGDSAMYLCASSLADGRGAKNIQYFGAGTRLSVL.

This clonotype was found a few times. The chain combines TRBV27 with TRBJ2-5; D gene ambiguous. The V gene lost 5 bases and the J gene lost 0 bases, with 16 bases spanning the gap. Germline CDR1 reads MNHEY; CDR2 reads SMNVEV (reference sequence). This CDR3 spans 16 amino acids. The CDR3 here is CASSRTRHGNQETQYF. The CDR3 region has the DNA TGTGCCAGCAGTAGAACCAGACATGGAAACCAAGAGACCCAGTACTTC.

Comment on this clonotype: One junction end disagrees with the germline gene, perhaps due to a read error. The chain employs TRBV20-1 and TRBJ2-7, with 10 bases fitting TRBD2. Germline loops: CDR1 DFQATT, CDR2 SNEGSKA (reference sequence). The CDR3 totals 15 residues. CDR3 sequence reads: CGAIPGASGRYEQYF. As DNA, the CDR3 is TGCGGTGCTATTCCAGGGGCTAGCGGGAGATACGAGCAGTACTTC.

The chain has TRBV27 and TRBJ2-5; unclear D gene. Trimming took 4 bases from V and 5 from J, leaving 11 bases between them. Germline values: CDR1 MNHEY, CDR2 SMNVEV (reference sequence). This CDR3 has 13 amino acids. CDR3 sequence reads: CASSSVPGETQYF. CDR3 bases: TGTGCCAGCAGTTCCGTCCCCGGGGAGACCCAGTACTTC.

The J gene is TRBJ2-3, the V gene TRBV7-9; 14 positions agree with TRBD2. The J segment lost 3 bases and the V segment lost 3 bases, leaving 5 bases of the junction unmatched. Germline CDR1 is SEHNR and CDR2 is FQNEAQ (reference sequence). This CDR3 comprises 17 residues. CDR3 amino acids: CASSLTSGRAGTDTQYF. As DNA, the CDR3 is TGTGCCAGCAGCTTGACTAGCGGGAGGGCCGGGACAGATACGCAGTATTTT.

The chain joins TRBV6-5 to TRBJ2-1, with TRBD1 matching 9 bases. Per germline, CDR1 MNHEY and CDR2 SVGAGI. The CDR3 spans 15 residues. The ends lost 8 bases at V and 1 base at J; junction bases unmatched: 6. DNA of the CDR3: TGTGCCAGCGGAACGGACAGGGGATCCTACAATGAGCAGTTCTTC. Its protein is CASGTDRGSYNEQFF.

The chain is built from TRBV4-1 and TRBJ2-5; D is unclear. The germline V gene encodes CDR1 MGHRA and CDR2 YSYEKL. The CDR3 is made up of 14 amino acids. V was shortened by 1 base and J by 1 base, with 7 bases between the two germline ends. The chain's CDR3 is CASSQANFQETQYF. The CDR3 DNA follows: TGCGCCAGCAGCCAAGCAAACTTCCAAGAGACCCAGTACTTC.

There are a few counts of this clonotype. This chain connects TRBV3-1 to TRBJ2-1; D gene unclear. The CDR3 is made up of 16 amino acids. Trimming left V 1 base short and J 5 bases short, with 15 bases between. The germline V gene encodes CDR1 LGHDT and CDR2 YNNKEL (reference sequence). This CDR3 reads CASSQGSGVRNNEQFF. CDR3 bases: TGTGCCAGCAGCCAAGGCTCCGGAGTGAGGAACAATGAGCAGTTCTTC.

The V and J genes are TRBV25-1 and TRBJ2-7; D gene ambiguous. There are 13 residues in the CDR3. The V and J ends lost 7 bases and 2 bases respectively, with 12 bases between them. Germline lookup yields CDR1 MGHDK and CDR2 SYGVNS. The CDR3 sequence is CASIQNGPYEQYF. The CDR3 region has the DNA TGTGCCAGCATACAAAACGGACCCTACGAGCAGTACTTC.

By share, this clonotype counts as medium-sized. The V call is TRBV29-1, the J call TRBJ2-3; no firm D call. CDR1 and CDR2 from the germline V gene are SQVTM and ANQGSEA. Trimming took off 5 bases at V and 0 bases at J, with 15 bases between the two ends. This CDR3 comprises 15 residues. The CDR3 protein is CSVFFGGRSTDTQYF. DNA for the CDR3: TGCAGCGTTTTCTTCGGTGGTCGAAGCACAGATACGCAGTATTTT.

This clonotype was seen repeatedly, ten times or more. V usage is TRBV29-1 and J usage is TRBJ2-5; the D is unclear. V was trimmed by 5 bases and J by 5 bases, leaving 9 bases between them. CDR1 and CDR2 from the germline V gene are SQVTM and ANQGSEA. This CDR3 spans 11 amino acids. The CDR3 region is CSVQLEETQYF. CDR3 in DNA: TGCAGCGTTCAGCTTGAGGAGACCCAGTACTTC.

The sample holds a few counts of this clonotype. The chain couples TRBV7-3 to TRBJ1-2; TRBD1 might be the D (5 bases). Germline CDR1 reads SGHTA; CDR2 reads FQGTGA. Trimming pared 5 bases from V and 0 bases from J, leaving 10 bases between. The CDR3 is 14 residues long. CDR3 DNA sequence: TGTGCCAGCAGCCCCGGGGGGGCTAACTATGGCTACACCTTC. Translating it yields CASSPGGANYGYTF.

The chain couples TRBV28 to TRBJ2-1, with TRBD2 matching 13 bases. Germline trimming cut 6 bases from V and 8 bases from J; bases unmatched to any gene: 10. Germline loops: CDR1 MDHEN, CDR2 SYDVKM. This CDR3 contains 16 residues. The DNA of the CDR3 is TGTGCCAGCAGCTCCCTGACTAGCGGGAGGTGGGATGAGCAGTTCTTC. Amino acids: CASSSLTSGRWDEQFF.

This clonotype appeared a few times. This chain links TRBV7-2 with TRBJ2-1; D tentatively fits TRBD1 or TRBD2 (5 bases each). CDR3 length: 15 amino acids. Germline V lookup: CDR1 SGHTA, CDR2 FQGNSA. Trimming took 1 base from V and 5 from J, leaving 12 bases between them. CDR3 amino acids: CASSLGALGDNEQFF. The CDR3 DNA follows: TGTGCCAGCAGCTTAGGAGCCCTGGGGGACAATGAGCAGTTCTTC.

This chain links TRBV27 with TRBJ2-5; either TRBD1 or TRBD2 may supply D (6 bases each). Trimming cost V 6 bases and J 4 bases, with 27 bases left between them. CDR3 length: 18 residues. CDR1 and CDR2 (germline): MNHEY, SMNVEV (reference sequence). In nucleotides, the CDR3 is TGTGCCAGCAGACCACTACCGGGGGCTAGTAGGCGGCTAGAGACCCAGTACTTC. Translating gives CASRPLPGASRRLETQYF.

V usage is TRBV28 and J usage is TRBJ1-6; TRBD1 agrees at 8 bases. J was trimmed by 4 bases and V by 4 bases; bases with no gene match: 3. CDR3 size: 15 residues. Germline V gene lookup returns CDR1 MDHEN and CDR2 SYDVKM. The DNA for the CDR3 is TGTGCCAGCAGTTCAAACAGGGGGTATAATTCACCCCTCCACTTT. Translated: CASSSNRGYNSPLHF.

The chain couples TRBV2 to TRBJ2-3; D unresolved. Germline loops: CDR1 SNHLY, CDR2 FYNNEI. The CDR3 has 12 amino acids. Trimming stripped 5 bases from V and 6 bases from J, with 9 bases between. CDR3 amino acids: CASSSQGDTQYF. In DNA, the CDR3 is TGTGCCAGCAGTTCTCAAGGGGATACGCAGTATTTT. Drawing the rest from reference TRBV2 and TRBJ2-3, the complete variable domain is EPEVTQTPSHQVTQMGQEVILRCVPISNHLYFYWYRQILGQKVEFLVSFYNNEISEKSEIFDDQFSVERPDGSNFTLKIRSTKLEDSAMYFCASSSQGDTQYFGPGTRLTVL.

The table lists this clonotype with a few counts. The V gene is TRBV6-6, the J gene TRBJ1-6; 10 nucleotides agree with TRBD1. CDR3 length equals 16 residues. Germline CDR1 reads MNHNY; CDR2 reads SVGAGI (reference sequence). V was pared by 5 bases and J by 7 bases, with 8 bases of the junction left unmatched. The CDR3 DNA reads as TGTGCCAGCAGTGGACAGACAGGGGGCGCGAATTCACCCCTCCACTTT. It yields the protein CASSGQTGGANSPLHF.

The chain employs TRBV7-2 and TRBJ1-2; 7 positions match TRBD1. Unmatched junction bases numbered 6, after V lost 2 bases and J lost 3 bases. Per the germline V gene, CDR1 is SGHTA and CDR2 is FQGNSA. CDR3 length equals 15 residues. The CDR3 here is CASSLRQGVDYGYTF. CDR3 DNA: TGTGCCAGCAGCTTAAGACAGGGTGTAGACTATGGCTACACCTTC.

The chain uses TRBV20-1 and TRBJ2-1; 11 bases align to TRBD2. V was clipped by 2 bases and J by 0 bases; unmatched bases: 12. Germline lookup yields CDR1 DFQATT and CDR2 SNEGSKA (reference sequence). This CDR3 region has 19 residues. The CDR3 loop reads CSARTTLAGGVSSYNEQFF. The CDR3 DNA reads TGCAGTGCTAGAACCACTTTAGCGGGAGGGGTGAGCTCCTACAATGAGCAGTTCTTC.

This clonotype was observed at least ten times. V is TRBV20-1 and J is TRBJ2-1; D is unresolved. V was trimmed by 6 bases and J by 9 bases, leaving 9 bases between them. Germline V gene data show CDR1 as DFQATT and CDR2 as SNEGSKA (reference sequence). This CDR3 spans 10 amino acids. The CDR3 spells CSANVREQFF. The CDR3 coding sequence is TGCAGTGCGAATGTCCGTGAGCAGTTCTTC.

Of note for this clonotype: This could be a read error, since a much larger clone is one nucleotide away. The chain has TRBV10-1 and TRBJ2-5; D might be TRBD2 (5 bases). There are 15 residues in the CDR3. Per germline, CDR1 WNHNN and CDR2 SYGVQD (reference sequence). The V end was cut by 3 bases, the J end by 9 bases, with 20 bases between. The CDR3 nucleotides are TGCGCCAGCAGTGAAGGAGCGGCCATGGTGGAGGCCCAGTACTTC. Protein: CASSEGAAMVEAQYF.

V gene TRBV14 combines with J gene TRBJ2-7, with D hard to call. CDR1 and CDR2 from the germline V gene are SGHDN and FVKESK. Trimming removed 0 bases from V and 4 bases from J, with 13 bases in between. The CDR3 contains 15 residues. Here the CDR3 reads CASSQDRPRRYEQYF. Written as DNA, the CDR3 is TGTGCCAGCAGCCAAGATCGCCCCCGGCGGTACGAGCAGTACTTC.